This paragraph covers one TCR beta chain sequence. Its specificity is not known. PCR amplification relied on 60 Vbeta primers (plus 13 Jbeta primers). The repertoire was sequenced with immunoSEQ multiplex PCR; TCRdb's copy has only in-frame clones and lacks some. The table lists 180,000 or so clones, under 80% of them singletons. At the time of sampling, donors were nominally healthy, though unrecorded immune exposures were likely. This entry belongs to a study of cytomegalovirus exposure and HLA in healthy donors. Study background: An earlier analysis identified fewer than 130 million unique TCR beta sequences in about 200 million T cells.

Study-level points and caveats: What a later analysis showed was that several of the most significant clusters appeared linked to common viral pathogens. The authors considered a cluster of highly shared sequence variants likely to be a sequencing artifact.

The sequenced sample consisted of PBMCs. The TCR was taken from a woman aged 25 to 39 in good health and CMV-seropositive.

CDR3 coding DNA: TGCGCCAGCAGCTTGGCTCGTTTGGGACAGGGTAACTCACCCCTCCACTTT. Its translation is CASSLARLGQGNSPLHF. The chain couples TRBV5-1 to TRBJ1-6; 9 bases map to TRBD1. Germline loops: CDR1 SGHRS, CDR2 YFSETQ. This CDR3 contains 17 residues. Trimming at V came to 0 bases and at J to 10 bases, leaving 11 bases not matched to a gene. Combining the CDR3 with reference TRBV5-1 and TRBJ1-6 gives the whole variable domain KAGVTQTPRYLIKTRGQQVTLSCSPISGHRSVSWYQQTPGQGLQFLFEYFSETQRNKGNFPGRFSGRQFSNSRSEMNVSTLELGDSALYLCASSLARLGQGNSPLHFGNGTRLTVT.